A single T cell receptor beta chain is shown here with its context. Sequencing used immunoSEQ multiplex PCR; TCRdb keeps in-frame clones, though not all of them. The data show around 260,000 clones, around 82% seen once. This sample was taken from a study of blood T cell repertoires in COVID-19. The CDR3 has 16 amino acids. Trimming cost V 4 bases and J 5 bases, with 20 bases left between them. Germline V gene sequence: CDR1 LNHDA, CDR2 SQIVND (reference sequence). This TCR was sampled from a woman between 50 and 59 years old who had recovered from COVID-19. The specimen sequenced was peripheral blood. The gene calls are TRBV19 and TRBJ2-5; D might be TRBD1 (5 bases). This CDR3 is CASSSRQGSFIETQYF. The DNA of the CDR3 is TGTGCCAGTAGTAGCCGGCAGGGTAGCTTTATCGAGACCCAGTACTTC.